One sample yielded the 26 T cell receptor beta chains listed below, sequenced in a study of beta chain features in type 1 diabetes. Every isolated RNA sample was fully reverse transcribed, so sequencing captured expressed TCRB transcripts. Clones were read by immunoSEQ multiplex PCR, and TCRdb kept only the in-frame ones, dropping some. The table shows around 140,000 clones, with 7.5% to 9.5% occurring only once. These TCRs are of unknown antigen specificity. Study-wide findings and caveats: All four CD4+ subsets from Type 1 diabetes patients carried moderately but significantly shorter TCRB CDR3s.

Sequencing was performed on central memory CD4+ T cells from blood. The receptors here all came from a man aged 30 to 39 with type 1 diabetes.

This clone was counted only a few times. The chain's CDR3 is CASPTTGGVTEAFF. CDR3 coding DNA: TGTGCCAGCCCCACGACAGGGGGCGTCACTGAAGCTTTCTTT. V and J are TRBV5-8 and TRBJ1-1; 10 nucleotides agree with TRBD1. The length of the CDR3 is 14 residues. CDR1 is SGHTS, CDR2 YDEGEE, per germline. V gave up 7 bases and J gave up 4 bases; unmatched junction bases: 7.

Only a few counts were recorded for this clone. This chain connects TRBV4-3 to TRBJ2-1; tentative D call: TRBD2 (5 bases). The CDR3 consists of 13 residues. Germline CDR1 and CDR2: LGHNA and YSLEER. Trimming cost V 0 bases and J 10 bases, with 10 bases left between them. The CDR3 bases are TGCGCCAGCAGCCAAGATCGGACGGGGGAGCAGTTCTTC. As protein: CASSQDRTGEQFF.

This clone has only a few counts. The chain joins TRBV19 to TRBJ2-6; no clear D. V lost 7 bases and J 0 bases, leaving 7 bases between the germline ends. Germline V gives CDR1 LNHDA, CDR2 SQIVND (reference sequence). The CDR3 has 14 residues. CDR3 sequence (DNA): TGTGCCAGTACCATCAGCTCTGGGGCCAACGTCCTGACTTTC. This encodes CASTISSGANVLTF.

The chain has TRBV10-3 and TRBJ2-2; D possibly corresponds to TRBD2 (7 bases). The germline CDR1 and CDR2 sequences are ENHRY and SYGVKD. This CDR3 spans 15 amino acids. Trimming removed 10 bases at V and 0 bases at J, with 15 bases between. The CDR3 region is CATRRGGPNTGELFF. DNA for the CDR3: TGTGCCACCCGGCGCGGGGGCCCGAACACCGGGGAGCTGTTTTTT.

This clone was seen a handful of times. This sequence joins TRBV2 and TRBJ1-4; maybe TRBD1 (6 bases). The germline CDR1 and CDR2 sequences are SNHLY and FYNNEI. The V and J ends lost 7 bases and 5 bases respectively, with 20 bases between them. The CDR3 runs to 16 residues. CDR3 nucleotides: TGTGCCAGCAATGGAGATGCAGGGGTCAACAATGAAAAACTGTTTTTT. It specifies CASNGDAGVNNEKLFF.

The chain uses TRBV19 and TRBJ1-1, with 8 bases lining up with TRBD1. V lost 6 bases and J lost 4; bases outside the gene matches: 7. The CDR3 consists of 14 residues. Germline V gene lookup returns CDR1 LNHDA and CDR2 SQIVND (reference sequence). For the CDR3, the DNA is TGTGCCAGTAGGGACAGGGACGGGGTCACTGAAGCTTTCTTT. Encoded protein: CASRDRDGVTEAFF.

In this sample, this clone turned up a few times. J is TRBJ2-2 and V is TRBV27, with TRBD1 as a possible D gene (6 bases). The CDR3 contains 13 residues. Germline values: CDR1 MNHEY, CDR2 SMNVEV (reference sequence). The V end was cut by 5 bases, the J end by 10 bases, with 14 bases between. CDR3 protein: CASSKRRGEELFF. Written as DNA, the CDR3 is TGTGCCAGCAGTAAACGCAGGGGCGAGGAGCTGTTTTTT.

This clone occurred many times. Its ends do not fully match the called genes, so a read error is possible. V is TRBV7-9 and J is TRBJ2-1; 8 bases are shared with TRBD1. Per germline, CDR1 SEHNR and CDR2 FQNEAQ (reference sequence). The CDR3 runs 14 residues. CDR3 loop: CASSAHPTGAGLIF. The CDR3 DNA follows: TGTGCCAGCAGCGCGCACCCGACAGGGGCAGGATTGATCTTC.

The chain has TRBV10-3 and TRBJ2-1; 7 nucleotides line up with TRBD1. CDR1 is ENHRY, CDR2 SYGVKD, per germline. Trimming removed 4 bases from V and 5 bases from J; junction bases left unmatched: 5. The CDR3 totals 14 residues. CDR3 in amino acids: CAISGWDSHNEQFF. Here the CDR3 DNA reads TGTGCCATCAGTGGATGGGACAGTCACAATGAGCAGTTCTTC.

This clone appeared a few times. The V gene is TRBV28, the J gene TRBJ1-4, with D hard to call. Germline V gene sequence: CDR1 MDHEN, CDR2 SYDVKM. The V and J ends lost 3 bases and 4 bases respectively, with 9 bases between them. This CDR3 has 14 amino acids. The CDR3 DNA reads as TGTGCCAGCAGTTTTGAGGGCGGTAATGAAAAACTGTTTTTT. Amino acid sequence: CASSFEGGNEKLFF.

This clone has a count of ten or more. The chain couples TRBV11-2 to TRBJ2-3; unclear D gene. Germline lookup yields CDR1 SGHAT and CDR2 FQNNGV. The CDR3 contains 14 residues. The V end lost 1 base, the J end lost 3 bases, and 8 bases lay between the germline ends. Written as DNA, the CDR3 is TGTGCCAGCAGCTTAGTGTTATCTACAGATACGCAGTATTTT. Protein: CASSLVLSTDTQYF.

The chain employs TRBV7-3 and TRBJ1-2, with TRBD1 as a possible D gene (6 bases). Germline loops: CDR1 SGHTA, CDR2 FQGTGA. There are 15 residues in the CDR3. The V end was cut by 5 bases, the J end by 7 bases, with 20 bases between. The chain's CDR3 is CASSQPGDSRLGYTF. The CDR3 DNA is TGTGCCAGCAGCCAGCCAGGGGATTCTCGGCTTGGCTACACCTTC. The variable domain in full, with the rest retrieved from reference TRBV7-3 and TRBJ1-2, is GAGVSQTPSNKVTEKGKYVELRCDPISGHTALYWYRQSLGQGPEFLIYFQGTGAADDSGLPNDRFFAVRPEGSVSTLKIQRTERGDSAVYLCASSQPGDSRLGYTFGSGTRLTVV.

The chain links TRBV7-2 to TRBJ2-1, with a weak D call TRBD2 (7 bases). V was cut by 7 bases and J by 4 bases, with 14 bases left in between. Germline V gene lookup returns CDR1 SGHTA and CDR2 FQGNSA. The CDR3 covers 14 residues. CDR3 nucleotide sequence: TGTGCCAGCAAGGGGGGGGCCGGGTACAATGAGCAGTTCTTC. As protein: CASKGGAGYNEQFF.

This clone showed up just a few times. This chain connects TRBV7-8 to TRBJ2-2, with TRBD2 identical over 12 bases. V was clipped by 5 bases and J by 5 bases; unmatched bases: 9. CDR3 size: 17 residues. Germline CDR1 SGHVS, CDR2 FQNEAQ. The CDR3: CASSLTSGGLGTGELFF. In DNA, the CDR3 is TGTGCCAGCAGCCTTACTAGCGGGGGGCTGGGGACCGGGGAGCTGTTTTTT. Based on the CDR3 plus reference TRBV7-8 and TRBJ2-2, the full variable domain is GAGVSQSPRYKVAKRGQDVALRCDPISGHVSLFWYQQALGQGPEFLTYFQNEAQLDKSGLPSDRFFAERPEGSVSTLKIQRTQQEDSAVYLCASSLTSGGLGTGELFFGEGSRLTVL.

This clone has a handful of counts. The genes are TRBV29-1 and TRBJ1-1, with a tentative D call TRBD1 (5 bases). The CDR3 loop spans 14 amino acids. Trimming removed 0 bases from V and 6 bases from J, with 14 bases in between. Germline assignment: CDR1 SQVTM and CDR2 ANQGSEA. The DNA for the CDR3 is TGCAGCGTTGAAGATCGGCAGGGCGCCCCTGAAGCTTTCTTT. It translates to CSVEDRQGAPEAFF.

This clone showed up just a few times. The chain employs TRBV19 and TRBJ2-7, with D possibly TRBD1 on 6 matching bases. The CDR3 length is 15 residues. Trimming stripped 4 bases from V and 4 bases from J, with 17 bases between. Germline V gives CDR1 LNHDA, CDR2 SQIVND (reference sequence). DNA of the CDR3: TGTGCCAGTAGTAACCCGTCAGGGGCGCGTTACGAGCAGTACTTC. It encodes CASSNPSGARYEQYF.

The chain recombines TRBV6-5 with TRBJ2-3; 10 bases match TRBD2. Losses at the gene ends were 5 bases for V and 10 bases for J; bases not matched to a gene: 9. CDR3 length equals 14 residues. Per the germline V gene, CDR1 is MNHEY and CDR2 is SVGAGI. DNA of the CDR3: TGTGCCAGCAGTCGTACATCCACTAGCGGGGCGCAGTATTTT. As protein: CASSRTSTSGAQYF.

This clone was recorded a few times. The gene calls are TRBV28 and TRBJ2-2, with D tentatively TRBD1 (5 bases). CDR3 size: 14 residues. Germline V lookup: CDR1 MDHEN, CDR2 SYDVKM. The V end lost 6 bases, the J end lost 2 bases, and 10 bases lay between the germline ends. CDR3 coding DNA: TGTGCCAGCAGCAGGACACCTAACACCGGGGAGCTGTTTTTT. This sequence encodes CASSRTPNTGELFF.

This clone has a handful of counts. The chain couples TRBV28 to TRBJ1-4, with TRBD1 as a possible D gene (6 bases). This CDR3 has 13 residues. Trimming stripped 6 bases from V and 4 bases from J, with 9 bases between. Germline CDR1 is MDHEN and CDR2 is SYDVKM. In DNA, the CDR3 is TGTGCCAGCAGGGAACAGGGTAATGAAAAACTGTTTTTT. Its translation is CASREQGNEKLFF. The variable domain in full, completed from reference TRBV28 and TRBJ1-4, reads DVKVTQSSRYLVKRTGEKVFLECVQDMDHENMFWYRQDPGLGLRLIYFSYDVKMKEKGDIPEGYSVSREKKERFSLILESASTNQTSMYLCASREQGNEKLFFGSGTQLSVL.

This clone was seen only a few times. The chain couples TRBV4-3 to TRBJ1-5; 9 bases match TRBD1. Germline V gene sequence: CDR1 LGHNA, CDR2 YSLEER. The length of the CDR3 is 16 residues. V gave up 5 bases and J gave up 9 bases; unmatched junction bases: 14. CDR3 nucleotides: TGCGCCAGCAGCGCGGACAGGGGACCAAACCCCCGGCCCCAGCATTTT. Its translation is CASSADRGPNPRPQHF.

The genes are TRBV4-1 and TRBJ2-1, with D possibly matching TRBD1 (6 bases). V dropped 2 bases and J dropped 1 base, with 18 bases sitting between them. CDR3 length: 18 residues. Germline V gene data show CDR1 as MGHRA and CDR2 as YSYEKL. The CDR3 DNA is TGCGCCAGCAGCCAACGGGTCCAGGGGCTGGGGTCCTACAATGAGCAGTTCTTC. Its translation: CASSQRVQGLGSYNEQFF.

This chain links TRBV7-9 with TRBJ2-6; no clear D gene. V shed 0 bases and J shed 2 bases, with 8 bases lying between them. CDR1 and CDR2 from the germline V gene are SEHNR and FQNEAQ (reference sequence). The CDR3 covers 16 residues. CDR3 amino acids: CASSLAVAAGANVLTF. CDR3 sequence (DNA): TGTGCCAGCAGCTTAGCTGTTGCGGCTGGGGCCAACGTCCTGACTTTC. The full variable domain, in which reference TRBV7-9 and TRBJ2-6 provide the parts outside the CDR3, is DTGVSQNPRHKITKRGQNVTFRCDPISEHNRLYWYRQTLGQGPEFLTYFQNEAQLEKSRLLSDRFSAERPKGSFSTLEIQRTEQGDSAMYLCASSLAVAAGANVLTFGAGSRLTVL.

The CDR3 region is CASSSGGDYEQYF. CDR3 bases: TGCGCCAGCAGCAGCGGGGGGGACTACGAGCAGTACTTC. The J gene is TRBJ2-7, the V gene TRBV5-1; 10 bases map to TRBD2. With V trimmed by 4 bases and J by 3 bases, 1 base remained unmatched. There are 13 residues in the CDR3. CDR1 and CDR2 (germline): SGHRS, YFSETQ.

V usage is TRBV7-9 and J usage is TRBJ2-3; 11 nucleotides match TRBD2. CDR1 is SEHNR and CDR2 is FQNEAQ in the germline V gene (reference sequence). The CDR3 covers 14 residues. Trimming at V came to 5 bases and at J to 14 bases, leaving 12 bases not matched to a gene. In DNA form, the CDR3 reads TGTGCCAGCAGCCTCGGGACTAGCGGTACCCACTGGTATTTT. As protein: CASSLGTSGTHWYF.

The count of this clone is one. The rearrangement links TRBV7-2 to TRBJ1-4, with 8 nucleotides matching TRBD1. After removal of 4 bases from V and 2 bases from J, the junction contained 3 bases not matched to a gene. The CDR3 runs 15 residues. In germline, CDR1 is SGHTA, CDR2 FQGNSA. CDR3 DNA: TGTGCCAGCAGCTCACGGACAGGGACTAATGAAAAACTGTTTTTT. Protein: CASSSRTGTNEKLFF.

This clone was observed a handful of times. The chain is built from TRBV5-1 and TRBJ2-6; D is perhaps TRBD2 (6 bases). Germline CDR1 reads SGHRS; CDR2 reads YFSETQ. The CDR3 loop spans 17 amino acids. V was clipped by 6 bases and J by 0 bases, with 16 bases between them. In nucleotides, the CDR3 is TGCGCCAGCATGCGGGACGGGGGACTCTCTGGGGCCAACGTCCTGACTTTC. This encodes CASMRDGGLSGANVLTF.